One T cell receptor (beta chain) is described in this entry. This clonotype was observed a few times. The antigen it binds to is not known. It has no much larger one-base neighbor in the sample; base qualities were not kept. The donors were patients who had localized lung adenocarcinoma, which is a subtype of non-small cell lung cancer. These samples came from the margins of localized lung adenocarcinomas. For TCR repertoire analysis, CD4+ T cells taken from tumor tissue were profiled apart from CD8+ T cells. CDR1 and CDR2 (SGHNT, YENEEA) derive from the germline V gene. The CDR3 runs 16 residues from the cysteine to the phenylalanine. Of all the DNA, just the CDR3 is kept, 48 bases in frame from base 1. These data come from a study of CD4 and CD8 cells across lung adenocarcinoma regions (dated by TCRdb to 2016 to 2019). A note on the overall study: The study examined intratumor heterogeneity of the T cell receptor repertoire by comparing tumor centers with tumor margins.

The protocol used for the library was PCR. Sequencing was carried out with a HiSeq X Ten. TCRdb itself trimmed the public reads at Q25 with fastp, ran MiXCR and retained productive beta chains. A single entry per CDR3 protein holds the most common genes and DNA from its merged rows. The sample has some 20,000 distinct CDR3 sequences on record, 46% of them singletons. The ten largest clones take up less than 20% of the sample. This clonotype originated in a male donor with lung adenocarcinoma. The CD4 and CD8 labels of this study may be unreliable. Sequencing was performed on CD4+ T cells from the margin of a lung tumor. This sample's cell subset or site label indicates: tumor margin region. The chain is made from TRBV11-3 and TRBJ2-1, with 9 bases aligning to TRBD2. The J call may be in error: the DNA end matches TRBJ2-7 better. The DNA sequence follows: TGTGCCAGCAGCTTAGGTGATAGCGGGAGTTCGAATGAGCAGTACTTC. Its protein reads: CASSLGDSGSSNEQYF.